These 21 T cell receptor beta chains share one sample of origin, sequenced in a study of cytomegalovirus exposure and HLA in healthy donors (dated by TCRdb to about 2017). Library construction relied on the immunoSEQ multiplex PCR assay. A mixture of 60 forward primers for TCR Vbeta segments and 13 reverse primers for TCR Jbeta segments was used in the multiplex PCR. TCRdb re-hosts the immuneACCESS table, in-frame sequences only. Its copies lack some clones; in the studies checked, an unresolved V gene accounts for under half of them, and the cause for the rest is not known. In all, the sample holds 95,000 to 150,000 clones, and about 10% of those were seen once. Roughly 4.6% of the sample is taken by the ten largest. The sample taken for sequencing was PBMCs. All receptors come from a woman younger than 35 in good health and CMV-seropositive.

This chain connects TRBV9 to TRBJ2-3; 11 bases line up with TRBD1. V lost 3 bases and J lost 7; bases outside the gene matches: 7. Germline CDR1 SGDLS, CDR2 YYNGEE. This CDR3 region has 15 residues. Here the CDR3 reads CASSAKGQGGNTQYF. The CDR3 DNA follows: TGTGCCAGCAGCGCTAAGGGACAGGGGGGAAATACGCAGTATTTT. The whole variable domain, remainder taken from reference TRBV9 and TRBJ2-3, is DSGVTQTPKHLITATGQRVTLRCSPRSGDLSVYWYQQSLDQGLQFLIQYYNGEERAKGNILERFSAQQFPDLHSELNLSSLELGDSALYFCASSAKGQGGNTQYFGPGTRLTVL.

This clone occurred a few times. V is TRBV4-1 and J is TRBJ1-1; D remains unclear. This CDR3 has 15 amino acids. CDR1 and CDR2 from the germline V gene are MGHRA and YSYEKL. Trimming stripped 0 bases from V and 0 bases from J, with 8 bases between. CDR3 protein: CASSQEYLVNTEAFF. The CDR3 nucleotides read TGCGCCAGCAGCCAAGAATATCTAGTGAACACTGAAGCTTTCTTT.

The chain couples TRBV5-4 to TRBJ2-2, with unresolved D. Trimming shortened V by 4 bases and J by 4 bases, and 11 bases separated the two germline ends. The CDR3 runs to 14 residues. The V gene's germline CDR1 is SGHNT and CDR2 YYREEE (reference sequence). The CDR3 region is CASSLTASTGELFF. Here the CDR3 DNA reads TGTGCCAGCAGCCTTACAGCCTCCACCGGGGAGCTGTTTTTT.

This clone was found a few times. The CDR3 sequence: CASSLDSAGNTIYF. In DNA, the CDR3 is TGTGCCAGCAGCTTGGACTCGGCTGGAAACACCATATATTTT. The genes are TRBV5-4 and TRBJ1-3, with no clear D. The length of the CDR3 is 14 residues. Germline V gene lookup returns CDR1 SGHNT and CDR2 YYREEE (reference sequence). Trimming took 0 bases from V and 2 from J, leaving 6 bases between them.

This clone showed up just a few times. This chain links TRBV29-1 with TRBJ1-5; no clear D. Germline CDR1 is SQVTM and CDR2 is ANQGSEA. The CDR3 spans 13 residues. The CDR3 region is CTLERFGNQPQHF. For the CDR3, the DNA is TGCACATTGGAGAGGTTTGGCAATCAGCCCCAGCATTTT.

A few counts support this clone. The V and J genes are TRBV28 and TRBJ1-1; weak D call: TRBD1 (6 bases). Germline-derived CDR1 and CDR2 are MDHEN and SYDVKM. The CDR3 length is 15 residues. The V end was cut by 3 bases, the J end by 4 bases, with 15 bases between. The CDR3, as DNA: TGTGCCAGCAGTTTGGGGGGGTTGGGGGCCACTGAAGCTTTCTTT. Translating it yields CASSLGGLGATEAFF.

This clone was detected only a few times. The chain has TRBV11-2 and TRBJ1-2; the D is unclear. CDR3 length: 14 residues. Trimming pared 1 base from V and 6 bases from J, leaving 12 bases between. Germline V gene sequence: CDR1 SGHAT, CDR2 FQNNGV. The CDR3: CASSLVTALHGYTF. The CDR3 coding sequence is TGTGCCAGCAGCTTAGTTACAGCCTTGCATGGCTACACCTTC.

This clone turned up a few times. J is TRBJ2-4 and V is TRBV5-1, with 10 bases matching TRBD1. The CDR3 covers 16 residues. V shed 0 bases and J 6 bases; nucleotides not matched to a gene: 6. The germline V gene has CDR1 SGHRS and CDR2 YFSETQ. CDR3 sequence reads: CASSLGDRGSGNIQYF. The CDR3 bases are TGCGCCAGCAGCTTGGGGGACAGGGGATCCGGAAACATTCAGTACTTC.

The rearrangement joins TRBV6-5 to TRBJ2-3; TRBD2 matches at 9 bases. CDR3 length: 15 residues. CDR1 MNHEY and CDR2 SVGAGI come from the germline V gene. V was pared by 6 bases and J by 2 bases, with 6 bases of the junction left unmatched. The DNA for the CDR3 is TGTGCCAGCAGCTTTAGCGGGGGCAACACAGATACGCAGTATTTT. The encoded protein is CASSFSGGNTDTQYF.

V is TRBV5-1 and J is TRBJ1-1; TRBD1 agrees at 9 bases. The trim removed 3 bases at V and 1 base at J, leaving 7 bases unmatched. This CDR3 spans 16 amino acids. Germline CDR1 and CDR2: SGHRS and YFSETQ. Here the CDR3 reads CASSWGQGGGNTEAFF. The CDR3 DNA is TGCGCCAGCAGCTGGGGACAGGGCGGCGGGAACACTGAAGCTTTCTTT.

There are a few counts of this clone. The chain combines TRBV5-4 with TRBJ2-7; 10 nucleotides match TRBD1. There are 14 residues in the CDR3. Germline CDR1 SGHNT, CDR2 YYREEE (reference sequence). The trim removed 4 bases at V and 3 bases at J, leaving 4 bases unmatched. Here the CDR3 reads CASSLGQGGYEQYF. The CDR3, as DNA: TGTGCCAGCAGCCTCGGACAGGGGGGCTACGAGCAGTACTTC.

V and J are TRBV14 and TRBJ1-2; D may be TRBD1 (5 bases). The CDR3 contains 14 residues. V lost 3 bases to trimming and J lost 6 bases, with 14 bases between them. Germline CDR1 is SGHDN and CDR2 is FVKESK. The CDR3 loop reads CASSHWQGGDGYTF. CDR3 in DNA: TGTGCCAGCAGCCATTGGCAGGGAGGAGATGGCTACACCTTC.

This chain connects TRBV28 to TRBJ1-1; D unclear. Germline CDR1 MDHEN, CDR2 SYDVKM. V was pared by 5 bases and J by 2 bases, with 15 bases between. There are 15 residues in the CDR3. In DNA form, the CDR3 reads TGTGCCAGCAGTCCCATTAACTCGTTTAACACTGAAGCTTTCTTT. Translation gives CASSPINSFNTEAFF.

In this sample, this clone turned up a few times. The chain carries TRBV4-2 and TRBJ1-1; perhaps TRBD1 as D (5 bases). Trimming shortened V by 3 bases and J by 3 bases, and 14 bases separated the two germline ends. CDR1 and CDR2 (germline): LGHNA, YNFKEQ. The CDR3 loop spans 15 amino acids. CDR3 amino acids: CASSQRGGVDTEAFF. CDR3 nucleotides: TGTGCCAGCAGCCAGAGGGGCGGGGTAGACACTGAAGCTTTCTTT.

This chain uses TRBV27 with TRBJ2-3; 10 positions agree with TRBD1. CDR1 is MNHEY, CDR2 SMNVEV, per germline (reference sequence). The J segment lost 3 bases and the V segment lost 6 bases, leaving 9 bases of the junction unmatched. The CDR3 covers 16 residues. The CDR3 nucleotides read TGTGCCAGCAGCCTCAGGACAGGGGGGATTACAGATACGCAGTATTTT. Amino acid sequence: CASSLRTGGITDTQYF.

The rearrangement joins TRBV2 to TRBJ1-1, with D maybe TRBD1 (6 bases). Germline lookup yields CDR1 SNHLY and CDR2 FYNNEI. This CDR3 region has 12 residues. Trimming took 10 bases from V and 6 from J, leaving 15 bases between them. The CDR3 nucleotides read TGTGCCACCGGGGACACCGGGGCTGAAGCTTTCTTT. Protein sequence: CATGDTGAEAFF. Combining the CDR3 with reference TRBV2 and TRBJ1-1 gives the whole variable domain EPEVTQTPSHQVTQMGQEVILRCVPISNHLYFYWYRQILGQKVEFLVSFYNNEISEKSEIFDDQFSVERPDGSNFTLKIRSTKLEDSAMYFCATGDTGAEAFFGQGTRLTVV.

The chain employs TRBV28 and TRBJ1-2; D not certain. The germline gives CDR1 MDHEN, CDR2 SYDVKM. This CDR3 spans 15 amino acids. Trimming took off 1 base at V and 4 bases at J, with 13 bases between the two ends. The CDR3 spells CASSLSNLLSYGYTF. In DNA form, the CDR3 reads TGTGCCAGCAGTTTATCTAACCTACTTTCCTATGGCTACACCTTC.

This clone came up a few times. V and J are TRBV7-9 and TRBJ1-4; unclear D gene. The V gene's germline CDR1 is SEHNR and CDR2 FQNEAQ (reference sequence). V dropped 7 bases and J dropped 8 bases, with 14 bases sitting between them. This CDR3 comprises 13 residues. The CDR3 is CASTLQAGEKLFF. CDR3 sequence (DNA): TGTGCCAGCACCCTCCAGGCCGGCGAAAAACTGTTTTTT.

CDR3 sequence: CASSLGGREGHEQFF. DNA for the CDR3: TGTGCCAGCAGTTTAGGCGGGAGGGAAGGCCATGAGCAGTTCTTC. This sequence joins TRBV28 and TRBJ2-1; TRBD2 matches at 9 bases. Germline V CDR1 and CDR2: MDHEN, SYDVKM. The CDR3 has 15 amino acids. V lost 2 bases to trimming and J lost 8 bases; unmatched junction nucleotides: 7.

The rearrangement uses TRBV5-6 and TRBJ1-3; TRBD1 might be the D (5 bases). V lost 0 bases to trimming and J lost 6 bases, with 10 bases between them. Germline V gene sequence: CDR1 SGHDT, CDR2 YYEEEE. This CDR3 is built from 14 residues. This CDR3 is CASSLGGDENTIYF. DNA for the CDR3: TGTGCCAGCAGCTTGGGGGGGGACGAAAACACCATATATTTT.

This clone turned up a few times. The chain uses TRBV10-3 and TRBJ1-4; 7 positions match TRBD1. V trimming: 8 bases; J trimming: 5 bases; junction bases outside the gene matches: 11. Germline values: CDR1 ENHRY, CDR2 SYGVKD. This CDR3 has 15 amino acids. The CDR3: CAISDRAGGNEKLFF. The CDR3 bases are TGTGCCATCTCGGACCGCGCAGGGGGGAATGAAAAACTGTTTTTT.